Listed below are T cell receptor beta chains from one sample, sequenced in a study of graft-versus-host responses after intestinal transplantation. Some clones are missing from TCRdb's copy, which holds only in-frame ones; the method was immunoSEQ multiplex PCR. The sample yields approximately 89,000 clones, 90% to 95% seen once. These receptors are not linked to any known antigen. Sequencing was performed on unstimulated CD8+ T cells sorted from spleen or lymph node cells, taken before transplant. The origin of the receptors is a human donor who was the organ donor for an intestinal transplant. Both conserved end residues are part of each CDR3. D genes are given only for firm matches. Clone size is given for some rows only: seen once, a few or many times, or a class if the clone is expanded.

J gene,clone size,D gene,CDR3 length,V gene,CDR3 protein,CDR3 DNA
TRBJ1-5,.,TRBD1,14,TRBV27,CASSFRDRNQPQHF,TGTGCCAGCAGTTTCCGGGACAGAAATCAGCCCCAGCATTTT
TRBJ2-1,.,TRBD1,16,TRBV4-3,CASSLTGVGNYNEQFF,TGCGCCAGCAGCCTGACAGGGGTCGGCAACTACAATGAGCAGTTCTTC
TRBJ2-2,.,TRBD2,17,TRBV4-3,CASSQGLIAGRTGELFF,TGCGCCAGCAGCCAAGGACTTATAGCGGGGAGAACCGGGGAGCTGTTTTTT
TRBJ2-7,.,.,21,TRBV21-1,CASKPGTGGLDLRPLYGEQYF,TGTGCCAGCAAACCAGGGACAGGGGGACTGGATCTCCGGCCTCTCTACGGCGAGCAGTACTTC
TRBJ2-1,.,.,12,TRBV7-9,CASIQGWDEQFF,TGTGCCAGCATCCAGGGTTGGGATGAGCAGTTCTTC
TRBJ2-3,.,TRBD2,14,TRBV5-1,CASKSRGGADTQYF,TGCGCCAGCAAATCACGGGGGGGCGCAGATACGCAGTATTTT
TRBJ1-2,.,TRBD1,13,TRBV29-1,CSVPGTGGYGYTF,TGCAGCGTGCCCGGGACAGGGGGTTATGGCTACACCTTC
TRBJ2-4,.,.,12,TRBV29-1,CSVDTYTNIQYF,TGCAGCGTTGACACTTATACCAACATTCAGTACTTC
TRBJ2-1,.,TRBD1,12,TRBV19,CASGQGWGEQFF,TGTGCCAGCGGACAGGGTTGGGGTGAGCAGTTCTTC
TRBJ1-3,.,TRBD1,15,TRBV13,CASSPRDRGLNTIYF,TGTGCCAGCAGCCCCCGGGACAGGGGGCTAAACACCATATATTTT
TRBJ2-3,.,TRBD1,15,TRBV27,CASSTWTGLTDTQYF,TGTGCCAGCAGTACCTGGACAGGGTTGACAGATACGCAGTATTTT
TRBJ1-6,once,TRBD1,16,TRBV25-1,CASSEGPDRVDSPLHF,TGTGCCAGCAGTGAAGGCCCTGACAGGGTTGATTCACCCCTCCACTTT
TRBJ1-1,.,TRBD1,16,TRBV25-1,CASRRTGALGNTEAFF,TGTGCCAGCAGACGGACAGGGGCCTTGGGTAACACTGAAGCTTTCTTT
TRBJ2-7,.,.,16,TRBV9,CASSYGGALGKYEQYF,TGTGCCAGCAGCTACGGTGGGGCGCTGGGGAAATACGAGCAGTACTTC
TRBJ1-1,.,.,15,TRBV11-2,CASSRPGLLNTEAFF,TGTGCCAGCAGCCGACCAGGGCTCCTGAACACTGAAGCTTTCTTT
TRBJ2-7,.,.,15,TRBV28,CASSLVGTSSYEQYF,TGTGCCAGCAGTTTAGTCGGCACTAGCTCCTACGAGCAGTACTTC
TRBJ2-1,.,TRBD2,14,TRBV7-9,CASSPVAGGNEQFF,TGTGCCAGCAGCCCAGTGGCGGGAGGGAATGAGCAGTTCTTC
TRBJ1-2,.,.,14,TRBV7-8,CASSSREQGPGYTF,TGTGCCAGCAGCTCCCGGGAGCAGGGACCTGGCTACACCTTC
TRBJ2-7,.,TRBD2,15,TRBV7-2,CASSLIGGRLGEQYF,TGTGCCAGCAGCTTAATAGGCGGGAGGTTGGGCGAGCAGTACTTC
TRBJ2-1,.,TRBD1,15,TRBV7-8,CASSSRTGLDNEQFF,TGTGCCAGCAGCTCCCGGACAGGCTTGGACAATGAGCAGTTCTTC
TRBJ2-3,.,TRBD2,18,TRBV9,CASSVGTSGGISTDTQYF,TGTGCCAGCAGCGTAGGTACTAGCGGGGGGATTAGCACAGATACGCAGTATTTT
TRBJ2-7,.,TRBD1,16,TRBV11-1,CASSTDRDRPSYEQYF,TGTGCCAGCAGCACCGACAGGGACAGGCCATCCTACGAGCAGTACTTC
TRBJ1-1,.,.,14,TRBV27,CASSWTIGSTEAFF,TGTGCCAGCAGTTGGACAATCGGTTCCACTGAAGCTTTCTTT
TRBJ2-1,.,TRBD1,15,TRBV13,CASSPQTGGADEQFF,TGTGCCAGCAGTCCACAGACAGGGGGCGCCGATGAGCAGTTCTTC
TRBJ1-1,.,.,14,TRBV7-3,CASSLTVGGTEAFF,TGTGCCAGCAGCTTAACGGTGGGGGGCACTGAAGCTTTCTTT
TRBJ2-4,.,.,12,TRBV11-1,CASSPTGNIQYF,TGTGCCAGCAGCCCGACGGGGAACATTCAGTACTTC
TRBJ2-2,.,TRBD1,14,TRBV11-2,CASSDHRGGGELFF,TGTGCCAGCAGCGATCACAGGGGCGGCGGGGAGCTGTTTTTT
TRBJ2-7,.,TRBD2,14,TRBV2,CASRVLAGVNEQYF,TGTGCCAGCAGAGTACTAGCGGGGGTGAACGAGCAGTACTTC
TRBJ1-3,.,.,15,TRBV28,CASSPDSTSGNTIYF,TGTGCCAGCAGCCCAGACAGTACCTCTGGAAACACCATATATTTT
TRBJ1-2,.,.,17,TRBV2,CASREMASGTQGGGYTF,TGTGCCAGCAGGGAGATGGCATCCGGGACACAAGGAGGAGGCTACACCTTC
TRBJ2-5,once,.,13,TRBV9,CASSVPGEETQYF,TGTGCCAGCAGCGTCCCCGGGGAAGAGACCCAGTACTTC
TRBJ1-4,.,TRBD1,15,TRBV6-1,CASRPNRGLYEKLFF,TGTGCCAGCAGACCGAACAGGGGGTTATATGAAAAACTGTTTTTT